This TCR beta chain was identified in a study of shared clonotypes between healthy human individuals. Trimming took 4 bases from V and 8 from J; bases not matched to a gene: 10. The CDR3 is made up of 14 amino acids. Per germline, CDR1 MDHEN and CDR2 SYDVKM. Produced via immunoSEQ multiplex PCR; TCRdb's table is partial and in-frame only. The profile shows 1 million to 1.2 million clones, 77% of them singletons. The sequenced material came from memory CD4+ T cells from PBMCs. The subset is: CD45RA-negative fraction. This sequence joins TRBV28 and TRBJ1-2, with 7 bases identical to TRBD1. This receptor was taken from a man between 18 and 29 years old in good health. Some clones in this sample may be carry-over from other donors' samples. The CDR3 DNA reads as TGTGCCAGCAGTTCTCTGGAGGGGGCGCGGGGCTACACCTTC. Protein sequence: CASSSLEGARGYTF.